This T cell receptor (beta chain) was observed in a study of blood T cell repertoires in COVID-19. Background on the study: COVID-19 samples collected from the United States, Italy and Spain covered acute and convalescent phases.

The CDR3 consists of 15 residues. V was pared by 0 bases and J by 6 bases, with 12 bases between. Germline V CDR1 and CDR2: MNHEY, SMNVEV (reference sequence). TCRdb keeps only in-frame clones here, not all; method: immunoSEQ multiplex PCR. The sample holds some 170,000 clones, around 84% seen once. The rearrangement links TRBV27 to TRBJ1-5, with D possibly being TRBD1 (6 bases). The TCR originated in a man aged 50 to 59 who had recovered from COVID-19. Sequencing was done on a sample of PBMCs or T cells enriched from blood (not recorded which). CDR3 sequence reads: CASSLSPGALQPQHF. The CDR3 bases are TGTGCCAGCAGTTTATCGCCAGGGGCCCTTCAGCCCCAGCATTTT.